Listed here is a single T cell receptor beta chain. The antigen remains undetermined. The CDR3 has 11 residues. Trimming removed 5 bases from V and 12 bases from J, with 11 bases in between. The germline V gene has CDR1 MGHDK and CDR2 SYGVNS. Through template switching, a universal primer site was introduced, and the cDNA contained unique molecular identifiers. One entry per CDR3 protein, called by TCRdb with MiXCR from the 5' RACE reads. Of 500,000 to 550,000 distinct CDR3 sequences listed, around 20% are singletons. This entry comes from a study of identical twins. Overall study findings and caveats: Memory repertoires lacked the insertion deficit that abundant cord blood beta clonotypes showed. Out-of-frame alpha sequences common to twins exhibited a surplus of low generation probability.

These data were also filed under a second study, of T cells expressing NK-cell markers.

Sequencing was performed on CD4+ T cells sorted from blood. This sequence originates from a young woman in good health. V is TRBV25-1 and J is TRBJ2-1, with D perhaps TRBD1 or TRBD2 (5 bases each). The CDR3 sequence: CASSPGDVQFF. In DNA form, the CDR3 reads TGTGCCAGCAGTCCCGGGGACGTGCAGTTCTTC.